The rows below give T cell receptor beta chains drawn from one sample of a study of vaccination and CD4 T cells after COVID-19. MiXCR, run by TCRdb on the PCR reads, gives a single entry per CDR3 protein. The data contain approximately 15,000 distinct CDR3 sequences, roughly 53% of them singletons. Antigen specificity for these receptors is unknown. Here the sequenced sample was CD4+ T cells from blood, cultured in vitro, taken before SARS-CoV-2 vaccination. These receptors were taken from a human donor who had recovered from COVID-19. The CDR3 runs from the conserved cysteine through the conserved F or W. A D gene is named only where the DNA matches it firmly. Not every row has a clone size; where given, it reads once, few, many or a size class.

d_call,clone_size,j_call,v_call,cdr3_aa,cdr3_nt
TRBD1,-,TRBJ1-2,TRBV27,CASRIGQVANYGYTF,TGTGCCAGCAGGATCGGACAGGTAGCTAACTATGGCTACACCTTC
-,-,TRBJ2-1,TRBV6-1,CASRSNPGAGLSSYNEQFF,TGTGCCAGCAGATCGAACCCCGGGGCGGGACTGAGCTCCTACAATGAGCAGTTCTTC
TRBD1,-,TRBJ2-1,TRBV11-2,CASSAGQGSYNEQFF,TGTGCCAGCAGCGCGGGACAGGGGTCCTACAATGAGCAGTTCTTC
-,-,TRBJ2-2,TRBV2,CASSTPGRGLSGELFF,TGTGCCAGCAGTACCCCCGGGAGGGGGCTTAGCGGGGAGCTGTTTTTT
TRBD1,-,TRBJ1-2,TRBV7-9,CASAPGQGIYGYTF,TGTGCCAGCGCACCGGGACAGGGGATCTATGGCTACACCTTC
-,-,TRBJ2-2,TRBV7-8,CASSLGGPKITNTGELFF,TGTGCCAGCAGCTTAGGGGGCCCAAAGATCACGAACACCGGGGAGCTGTTTTTT
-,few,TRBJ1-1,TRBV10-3,CAAGGGMNTEAFF,TGTGCCGCGGGGGGGGGAATGAACACTGAAGCTTTCTTT
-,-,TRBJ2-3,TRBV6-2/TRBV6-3,CASSLHGSTDTQYF,TGTGCCAGCAGTTTACATGGCAGCACAGATACGCAGTATTTT
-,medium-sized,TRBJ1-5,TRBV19,CASSISVGQGNQPQHF,TGTGCCAGTAGTATAAGTGTGGGGCAGGGCAATCAGCCCCAGCATTTT
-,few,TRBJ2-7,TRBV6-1,CASSGKMSYEQYF,TGTGCCAGCAGCGGAAAAATGTCCTACGAGCAGTACTTC
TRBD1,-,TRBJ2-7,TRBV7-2,CASSPGTAVGEQYF,TGTGCCAGCAGCCCCGGGACAGCAGTAGGGGAGCAGTACTTC
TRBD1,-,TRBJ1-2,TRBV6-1,CASRVTGGGGGYTF,TGTGCCAGCAGAGTTACGGGAGGGGGCGGGGGCTACACCTTC
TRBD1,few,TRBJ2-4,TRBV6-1,CASSRGLRGGNIQYF,TGTGCCAGCAGCAGGGGGCTCCGTGGTGGAAACATTCAGTACTTC
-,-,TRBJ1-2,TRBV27,CASSLRVPLTHGYTF,TGTGCCAGCAGTTTAAGGGTCCCATTAACCCATGGCTACACCTTC
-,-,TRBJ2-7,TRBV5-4,CASSPYEGQSYEQYF,TGTGCCAGCAGCCCTTATGAAGGACAGTCCTACGAGCAGTACTTC
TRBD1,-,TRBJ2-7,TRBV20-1,CSANDRGLYEQYF,TGCAGTGCTAACGACAGGGGGCTCTACGAGCAGTACTTC
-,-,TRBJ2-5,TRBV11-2,CASSLGIVVGGRQETQYF,TGTGCCAGCAGCTTAGGGATTGTGGTCGGGGGAAGGCAAGAGACCCAGTACTTC
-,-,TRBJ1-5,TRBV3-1,CASSQSKDQPQHF,TGTGCCAGCAGCCAATCAAAAGATCAGCCCCAGCATTTT
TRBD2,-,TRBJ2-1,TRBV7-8,CASSSSRLAGRNEQFF,TGTGCCAGCAGCTCTAGTAGACTAGCGGGGAGAAATGAGCAGTTCTTC
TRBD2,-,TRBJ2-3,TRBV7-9,CASPSAELAGVKPDTQYF,TGTGCCAGCCCCTCCGCCGAACTAGCGGGAGTAAAACCAGATACGCAGTATTTT
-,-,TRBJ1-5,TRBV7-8,CASSLSRGNQPQHF,TGTGCCAGCAGCTTATCTAGGGGCAATCAGCCCCAGCATTTT
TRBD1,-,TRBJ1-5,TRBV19,CASNRGEGNQPQHF,TGTGCCAGTAACAGGGGAGAGGGCAATCAGCCCCAGCATTTT
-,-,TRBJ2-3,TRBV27,CATNHGGGQYF,TGTGCCACCAACCATGGGGGAGGGCAGTATTTT
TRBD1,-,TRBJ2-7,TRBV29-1,CSVRTGGHYEQYF,TGCAGCGTACGGACAGGGGGTCACTACGAGCAGTACTTC
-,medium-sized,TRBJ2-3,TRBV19,CASSTRWGSPDTQYF,TGTGCCAGTAGTACGCGATGGGGTTCCCCAGATACGCAGTATTTT
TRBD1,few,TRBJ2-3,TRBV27,CASSVQGLGPDTQYF,TGTGCCAGCAGTGTACAGGGGTTGGGCCCAGATACGCAGTATTTT
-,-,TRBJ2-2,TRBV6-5,CASSYFVSGANTGELFF,TGTGCCAGCAGTTATTTCGTGTCGGGGGCGAACACCGGGGAGCTGTTTTTT
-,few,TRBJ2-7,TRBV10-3,CAIRRAGNSYEQYF,TGTGCCATCAGGAGGGCAGGAAACTCCTACGAGCAGTACTTC
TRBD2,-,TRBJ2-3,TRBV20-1,CSAGPTSGGTDTQYF,TGCAGTGCTGGCCCGACTAGCGGAGGCACAGATACGCAGTATTTT
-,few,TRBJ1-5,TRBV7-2,CASSAAFGGGNQPQHF,TGTGCCAGCAGCGCCGCATTCGGGGGGGGCAATCAGCCCCAGCATTTT
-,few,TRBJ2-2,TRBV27,CASSRWSNTGELFF,TGTGCCAGCAGCAGATGGTCAAACACCGGGGAGCTGTTTTTT
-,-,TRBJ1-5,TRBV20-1,CSARGGTSGNQPQHF,TGCAGTGCTAGAGGGGGGACTAGCGGGAATCAGCCCCAGCATTTT
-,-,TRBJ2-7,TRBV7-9,CASRSTGSYEQYF,TGTGCCAGTAGGAGCACAGGGTCCTACGAGCAGTACTTC
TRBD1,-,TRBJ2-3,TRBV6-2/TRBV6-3,CASRRQGAGTDTQYF,TGTGCCAGCAGACGGCAGGGGGCCGGCACAGATACGCAGTATTTT
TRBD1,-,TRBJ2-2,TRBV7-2,CASSLASGGWTGELFF,TGTGCCAGCAGCTTAGCCTCAGGGGGCTGGACCGGGGAGCTGTTTTTT
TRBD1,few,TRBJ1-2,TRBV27,CASSSWTGDDYGYTF,TGTGCCAGCAGTTCCTGGACAGGGGATGACTATGGCTACACCTTC
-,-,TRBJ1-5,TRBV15,CATSRDLTALGPQHF,TGTGCCACCAGCAGAGATTTGACAGCATTGGGACCCCAGCATTTT
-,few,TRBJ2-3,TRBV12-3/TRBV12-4,CASSLVGDTQYF,TGTGCCAGCAGTTTAGTGGGTGATACGCAGTATTTT
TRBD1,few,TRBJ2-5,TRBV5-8,CASSFDRGGVSEQYF,TGTGCCAGCAGCTTCGACAGGGGAGGTGTATCGGAGCAGTACTTC
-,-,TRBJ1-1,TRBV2,CASSDRERLTEAFF,TGTGCCAGCAGTGATAGGGAGAGGCTCACTGAAGCTTTCTTT
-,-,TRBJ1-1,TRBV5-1,CASSLRPPIDSHEAFF,TGCGCCAGCAGCTTGCGACCCCCAATTGACAGTCATGAAGCTTTCTTT
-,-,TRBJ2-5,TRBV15,CATSRDLLGGPQYF,TGTGCCACCAGCAGAGATCTTTTAGGGGGTCCCCAGTACTTC
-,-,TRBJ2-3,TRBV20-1,CSAGVSRDTQYF,TGCAGTGCTGGGGTCAGCCGGGATACGCAGTATTTT
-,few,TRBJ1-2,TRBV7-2,CASSLDNGYTF,TGTGCCAGCAGCTTAGATAATGGCTACACCTTC
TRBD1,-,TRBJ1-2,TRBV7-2,CASSLGQGDYGYTF,TGTGCCAGCAGCTTAGGACAGGGCGACTATGGCTACACCTTC
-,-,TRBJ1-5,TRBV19,CASSIRGIAEGQPQHF,TGTGCCAGTAGTATACGAGGGATAGCAGAGGGTCAGCCCCAGCATTTT